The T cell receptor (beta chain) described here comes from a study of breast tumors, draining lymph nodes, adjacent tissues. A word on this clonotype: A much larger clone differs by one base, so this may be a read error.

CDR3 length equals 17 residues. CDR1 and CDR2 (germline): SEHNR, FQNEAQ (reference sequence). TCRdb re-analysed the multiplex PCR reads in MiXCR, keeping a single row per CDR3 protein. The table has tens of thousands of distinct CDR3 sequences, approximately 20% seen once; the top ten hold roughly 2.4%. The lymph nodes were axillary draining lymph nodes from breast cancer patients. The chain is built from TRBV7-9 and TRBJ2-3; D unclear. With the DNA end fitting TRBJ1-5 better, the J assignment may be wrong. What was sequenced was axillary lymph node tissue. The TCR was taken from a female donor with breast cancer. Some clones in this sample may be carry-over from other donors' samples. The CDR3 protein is CASSLGGLTPYTDTQHF. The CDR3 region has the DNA TGTGCCAGCAGCTTAGGCGGACTAACTCCCTACACAGATACGCAGCATTTT.